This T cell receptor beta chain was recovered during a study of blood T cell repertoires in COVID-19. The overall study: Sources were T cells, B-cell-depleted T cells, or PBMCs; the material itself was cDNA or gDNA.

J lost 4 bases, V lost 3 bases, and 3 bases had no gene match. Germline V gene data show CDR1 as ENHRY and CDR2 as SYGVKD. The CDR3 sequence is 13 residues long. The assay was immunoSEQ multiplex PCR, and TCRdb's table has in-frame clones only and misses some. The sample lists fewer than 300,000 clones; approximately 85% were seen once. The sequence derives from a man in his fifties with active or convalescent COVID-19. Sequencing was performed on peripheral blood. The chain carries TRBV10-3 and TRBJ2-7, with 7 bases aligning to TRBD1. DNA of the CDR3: TGTGCCATCAGTGAATTACAGGGGTACGAGCAGTACTTC. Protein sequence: CAISELQGYEQYF.